The clone carrying this TCR beta chain was counted only a few times. Per the germline V gene, CDR1 is DFQATT and CDR2 is SNEGSKA (reference sequence). This CDR3 is built from 14 residues. TCRdb independently ran MiXCR on the 5' RACE reads; one entry per CDR3 protein. The table shows 500,000 to 650,000 distinct CDR3 sequences, with around 7.5% occurring only once. The sample belongs to a study of identical twins. The data also belong to a second study, concerning yellow fever vaccine responses in identical twins.

This TCR came from a woman between 18 and 29 years old in good health. Input material: PBMCs. The chain is built from TRBV20-1 and TRBJ2-2; D possibly corresponds to TRBD2 (5 bases). The CDR3: CRERVPPNTGELFF. DNA for the CDR3: TGCCGGGAAAGGGTGCCCCCGAACACCGGGGAGCTGTTTTTT.